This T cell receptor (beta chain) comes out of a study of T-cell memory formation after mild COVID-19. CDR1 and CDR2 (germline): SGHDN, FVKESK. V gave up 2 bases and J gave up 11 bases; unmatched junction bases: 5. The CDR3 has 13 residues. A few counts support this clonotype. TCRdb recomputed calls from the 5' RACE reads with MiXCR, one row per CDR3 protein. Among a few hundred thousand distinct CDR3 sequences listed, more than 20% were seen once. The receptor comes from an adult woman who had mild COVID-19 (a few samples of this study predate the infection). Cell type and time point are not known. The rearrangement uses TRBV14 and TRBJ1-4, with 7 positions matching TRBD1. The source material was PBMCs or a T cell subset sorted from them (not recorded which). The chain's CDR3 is CASSQPDRDKLFF. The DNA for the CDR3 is TGTGCCAGCAGCCAACCAGACAGGGACAAACTGTTTTTT.